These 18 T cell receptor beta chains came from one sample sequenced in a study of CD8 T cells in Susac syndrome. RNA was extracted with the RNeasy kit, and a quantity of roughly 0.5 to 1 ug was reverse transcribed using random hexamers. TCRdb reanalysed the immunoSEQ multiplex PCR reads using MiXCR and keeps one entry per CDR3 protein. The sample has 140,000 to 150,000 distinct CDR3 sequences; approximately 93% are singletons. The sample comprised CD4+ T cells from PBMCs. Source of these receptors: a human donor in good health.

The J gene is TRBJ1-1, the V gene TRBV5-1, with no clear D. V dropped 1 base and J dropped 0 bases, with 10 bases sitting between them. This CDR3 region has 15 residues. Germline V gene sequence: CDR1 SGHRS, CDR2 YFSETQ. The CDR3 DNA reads TGCGCCAGCAGCTTGTCTGCCAGAATGAACACTGAAGCTTTCTTT. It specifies CASSLSARMNTEAFF.

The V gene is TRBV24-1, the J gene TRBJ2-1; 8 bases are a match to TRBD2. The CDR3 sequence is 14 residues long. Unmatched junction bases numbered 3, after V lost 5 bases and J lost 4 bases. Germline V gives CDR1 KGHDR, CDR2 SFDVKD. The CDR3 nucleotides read TGTGCCACCAGTGTGACTAGCGCTTACAATGAGCAGTTCTTC. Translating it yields CATSVTSAYNEQFF.

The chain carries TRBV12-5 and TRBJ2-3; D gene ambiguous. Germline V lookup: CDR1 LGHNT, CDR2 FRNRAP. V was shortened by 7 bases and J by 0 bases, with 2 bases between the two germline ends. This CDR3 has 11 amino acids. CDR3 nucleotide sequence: TGTGCTAGTGTCAGCACAGATACGCAGTATTTT. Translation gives CASVSTDTQYF.

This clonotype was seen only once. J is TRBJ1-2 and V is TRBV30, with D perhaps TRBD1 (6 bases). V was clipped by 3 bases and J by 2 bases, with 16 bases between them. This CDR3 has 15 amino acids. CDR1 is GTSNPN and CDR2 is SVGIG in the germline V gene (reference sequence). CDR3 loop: CAWRYRGGRNYGYTF. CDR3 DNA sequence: TGTGCCTGGAGGTACCGAGGGGGGCGGAACTATGGCTACACCTTC.

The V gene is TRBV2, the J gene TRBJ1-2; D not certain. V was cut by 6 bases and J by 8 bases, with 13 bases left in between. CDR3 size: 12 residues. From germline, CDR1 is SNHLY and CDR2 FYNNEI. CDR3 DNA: TGTGCCAGCAGCGAAATGTCGGGCGGCTACACCTTC. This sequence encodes CASSEMSGGYTF. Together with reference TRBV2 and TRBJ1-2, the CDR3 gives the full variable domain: EPEVTQTPSHQVTQMGQEVILRCVPISNHLYFYWYRQILGQKVEFLVSFYNNEISEKSEIFDDQFSVERPDGSNFTLKIRSTKLEDSAMYFCASSEMSGGYTFGSGTRLTVV.

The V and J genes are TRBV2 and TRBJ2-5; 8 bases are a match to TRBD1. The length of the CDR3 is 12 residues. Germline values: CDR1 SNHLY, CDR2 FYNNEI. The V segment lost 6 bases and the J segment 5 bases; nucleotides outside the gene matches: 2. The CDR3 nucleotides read TGTGCCAGCAGGGACAGGGCGGAGACCCAGTACTTC. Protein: CASRDRAETQYF.

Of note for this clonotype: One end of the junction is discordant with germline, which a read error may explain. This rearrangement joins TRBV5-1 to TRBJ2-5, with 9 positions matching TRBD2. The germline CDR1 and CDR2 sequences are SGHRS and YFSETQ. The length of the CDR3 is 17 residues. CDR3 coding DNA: TGCGCCAGCAGCCCCTCTGGGGCTAGCGGGGTTCAAGGGACCCAGTACTTC. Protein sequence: CASSPSGASGVQGTQYF.

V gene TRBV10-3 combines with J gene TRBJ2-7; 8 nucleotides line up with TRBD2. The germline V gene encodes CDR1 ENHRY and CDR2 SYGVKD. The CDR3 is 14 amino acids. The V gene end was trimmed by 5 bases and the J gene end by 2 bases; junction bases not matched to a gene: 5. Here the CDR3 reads CAISPGLGTYEQYF. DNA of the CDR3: TGTGCCATCAGTCCGGGACTAGGAACCTACGAGCAGTACTTC.

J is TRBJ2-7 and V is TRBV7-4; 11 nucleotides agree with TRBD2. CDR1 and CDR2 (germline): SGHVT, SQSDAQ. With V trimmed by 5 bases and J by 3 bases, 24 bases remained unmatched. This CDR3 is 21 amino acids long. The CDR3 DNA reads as TGTGCCAGCAGCCCATCCGTCTCTACAGTGACGGGACTAGCGGTTAACTACGAGCAGTACTTC. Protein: CASSPSVSTVTGLAVNYEQYF.

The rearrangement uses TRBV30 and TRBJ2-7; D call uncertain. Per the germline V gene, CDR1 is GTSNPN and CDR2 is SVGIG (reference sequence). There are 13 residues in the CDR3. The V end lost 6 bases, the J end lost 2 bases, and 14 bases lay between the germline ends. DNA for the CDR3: TGTGCCTGCAAACCAGCTTCCCCCTACGAGCAGTACTTC. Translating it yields CACKPASPYEQYF. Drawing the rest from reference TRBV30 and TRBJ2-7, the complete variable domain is SQTIHQWPATLVQPVGSPLSLECTVEGTSNPNLYWYRQAAGRGLQLLFYSVGIGQISSEVPQNLSASRPQDRQFILSSKKLLLSDSGFYLCACKPASPYEQYFGPGTRLTVT.

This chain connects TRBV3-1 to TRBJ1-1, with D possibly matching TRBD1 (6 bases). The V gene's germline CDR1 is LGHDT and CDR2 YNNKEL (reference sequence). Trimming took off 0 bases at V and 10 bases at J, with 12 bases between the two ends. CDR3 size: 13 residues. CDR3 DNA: TGTGCCAGCAGCCAAGAAGGGACATTGGGAGCTTTCTTT. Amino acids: CASSQEGTLGAFF.

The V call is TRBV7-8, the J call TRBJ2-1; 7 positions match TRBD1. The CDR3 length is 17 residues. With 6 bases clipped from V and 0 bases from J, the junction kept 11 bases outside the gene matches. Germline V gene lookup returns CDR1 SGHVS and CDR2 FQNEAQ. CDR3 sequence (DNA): TGTGCCAGCAGTCCCAGCTCGGGGACAGACTCCTACAATGAGCAGTTCTTC. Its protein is CASSPSSGTDSYNEQFF.

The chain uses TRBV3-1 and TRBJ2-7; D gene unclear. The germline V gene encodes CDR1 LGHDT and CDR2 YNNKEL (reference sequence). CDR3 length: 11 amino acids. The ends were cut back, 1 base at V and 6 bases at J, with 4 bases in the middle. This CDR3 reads CASSQVGEQYF. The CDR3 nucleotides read TGTGCCAGCAGCCAAGTCGGCGAGCAGTACTTC.

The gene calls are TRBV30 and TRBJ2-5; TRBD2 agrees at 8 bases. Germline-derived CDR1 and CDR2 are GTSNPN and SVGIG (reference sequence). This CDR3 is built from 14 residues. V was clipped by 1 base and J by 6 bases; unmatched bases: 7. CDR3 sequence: CAWSAGLAQQTQYF. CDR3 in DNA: TGTGCCTGGAGTGCCGGACTAGCTCAGCAGACCCAGTACTTC.

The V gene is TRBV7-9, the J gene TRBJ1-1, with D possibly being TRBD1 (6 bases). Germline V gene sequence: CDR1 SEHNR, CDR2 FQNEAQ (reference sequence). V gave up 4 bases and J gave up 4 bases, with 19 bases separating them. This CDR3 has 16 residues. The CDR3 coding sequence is TGTGCCAGCAGCTCGACCTCGGGACACTATTTCACTGAAGCTTTCTTT. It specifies CASSSTSGHYFTEAFF.

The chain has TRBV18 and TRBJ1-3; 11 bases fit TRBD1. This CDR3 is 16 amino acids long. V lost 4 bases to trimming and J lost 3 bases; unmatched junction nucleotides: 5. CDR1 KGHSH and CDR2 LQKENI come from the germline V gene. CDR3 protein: CASSRADRGLGNTIYF. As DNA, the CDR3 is TGTGCCAGCTCACGAGCGGACAGGGGGCTTGGAAACACCATATATTTT.

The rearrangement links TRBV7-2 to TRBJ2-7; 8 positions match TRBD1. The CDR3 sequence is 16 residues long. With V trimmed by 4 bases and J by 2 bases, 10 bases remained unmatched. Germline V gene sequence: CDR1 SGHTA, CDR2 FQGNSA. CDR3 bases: TGTGCCAGCAGCTCAGGGGGCACCAGCCTTACCTACGAGCAGTACTTC. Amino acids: CASSSGGTSLTYEQYF.

The chain's CDR3 is CASSLTDAGTGYTF. The CDR3 DNA reads as TGTGCCAGCAGCTTAACCGATGCAGGGACTGGCTACACCTTC. The chain combines TRBV7-2 with TRBJ1-2; tentatively, D is TRBD1 (5 bases). V lost 2 bases to trimming and J lost 7 bases, with 14 bases between them. The CDR3 consists of 14 residues. Germline V gives CDR1 SGHTA, CDR2 FQGNSA.